This entry concerns a single T cell receptor (beta chain). The donors were in the approximately 110-subject validation cohort; that cohort was separate from the roughly 700-subject first cohort. TCRdb keeps only in-frame clones here, not all; method: immunoSEQ multiplex PCR. Here the sample spans 100,000 to 150,000 clones, 75% to 90% being singletons. This entry is derived from a study of cytomegalovirus exposure and HLA in healthy donors. This sequence was found in a woman aged 18 to 35 in good health and CMV-seronegative. The sample was PBMCs.

CDR3 loop: CASSRRQIQYFMNTEAFF. CDR3 nucleotide sequence: TGTGCCAGCAGCCGCAGGCAGATCCAGTATTTTATGAACACTGAAGCTTTCTTT. V is TRBV11-2 and J is TRBJ1-1; D gene ambiguous. The V gene's germline CDR1 is SGHAT and CDR2 FQNNGV. Trimming cost V 5 bases and J 0 bases, with 22 bases left between them. The CDR3 extends over 18 amino acids.